This T cell receptor (beta chain) was sequenced for a study of control samples from healthy donors and cancer patients. Produced via immunoSEQ multiplex PCR; TCRdb's table is partial and in-frame only. The sample lists fewer than 200,000 clones, about 91% seen once, with 4.9% in the top ten. Sequencing was performed on blood. The TCR originated in a woman aged 25 to 39 in good health.

CDR3 bases: TGTGCCTGGAGTGCGGGGACTAGCTCAGTGACCCAGTACTTC. Translation gives CAWSAGTSSVTQYF. V and J are TRBV30 and TRBJ2-5; TRBD2 aligns across 9 bases. CDR1 GTSNPN and CDR2 SVGIG come from the germline V gene (reference sequence). The ends lost 1 base at V and 7 bases at J; junction bases unmatched: 7. CDR3 length: 14 residues.